The 17 T cell receptor beta chains presented below share a single source sample, sequenced in a study of blood T cell repertoires in COVID-19. Clones were sequenced by immunoSEQ multiplex PCR, and TCRdb holds only the in-frame ones, with some missing. The sample records roughly 81,000 clones, under 85% being singletons. The source material was peripheral blood. The receptors were sampled from a woman over 75 with COVID-19, enrolled during active disease.

The genes are TRBV19 and TRBJ1-4; 7 nucleotides match TRBD1. CDR3 length equals 14 residues. Germline CDR1 LNHDA, CDR2 SQIVND (reference sequence). The trim removed 10 bases at V and 5 bases at J, leaving 10 bases unmatched. CDR3 nucleotides: TGTGCCATCTCCCGGGACAGCCAAAATGAAAAACTGTTTTTT. It is translated as CAISRDSQNEKLFF.

This clone was seen once. The chain is built from TRBV15 and TRBJ2-3, with TRBD2 matching 10 bases. V shed 0 bases and J 1 base; nucleotides not matched to a gene: 7. The CDR3 has 18 amino acids. In germline, CDR1 is LNHNV, CDR2 YYDKDF (reference sequence). The CDR3 coding sequence is TGTGCCACCAGCAGAGATAGGACCGGACTAGCGGGCACAGATACGCAGTATTTT. Amino acid sequence: CATSRDRTGLAGTDTQYF.

The genes are TRBV2 and TRBJ2-1; TRBD2 matches 12 bases. The CDR3 covers 19 residues. Germline trimming cut 0 bases from V and 7 bases from J; bases unmatched to any gene: 13. Per germline, CDR1 SNHLY and CDR2 FYNNEI. CDR3 coding DNA: TGTGCCAGCAGTGAAGCGCTTTTACTAGCGGGAGGAGGGAGGAATGAGCAGTTCTTC. It yields the protein CASSEALLLAGGGRNEQFF.

The chain has TRBV18 and TRBJ2-7; no clear D. Germline values: CDR1 KGHSH, CDR2 LQKENI. V lost 3 bases to trimming and J lost 0 bases, with 12 bases between them. This CDR3 contains 15 residues. The chain's CDR3 is CASSPFDLSSYEQYF. CDR3 nucleotide sequence: TGTGCCAGCTCACCGTTTGATTTGAGCTCCTACGAGCAGTACTTC.

This chain uses TRBV7-2 with TRBJ1-3, with unresolved D. The germline V and J ends were trimmed by 3 bases and 0 bases, with 6 bases remaining between them. CDR1 and CDR2 from the germline V gene are SGHTA and FQGNSA. The length of the CDR3 is 14 residues. Written as DNA, the CDR3 is TGTGCCAGCAGCTTTGAGCGCTCTGGAAACACCATATATTTT. Protein product: CASSFERSGNTIYF.

The V and J genes are TRBV28 and TRBJ1-3; D is unclear. In germline, CDR1 is MDHEN, CDR2 SYDVKM. The CDR3 spans 14 residues. V shed 3 bases and J shed 4 bases, with 10 bases lying between them. The CDR3 bases are TGTGCCAGCAGTTTGAGTGTAGCAGGAAACACCATATATTTT. It encodes CASSLSVAGNTIYF.

The count of this clone is one. V and J are TRBV2 and TRBJ2-3; D not resolved. The CDR3 has 12 residues. CDR1 SNHLY and CDR2 FYNNEI come from the germline V gene. V gave up 7 bases and J gave up 3 bases, with 8 bases separating them. The CDR3 region is CASTPGTDTQYF. CDR3 bases: TGTGCCAGCACCCCGGGTACAGATACGCAGTATTTT.

The rearrangement joins TRBV10-3 to TRBJ2-1, with D tentatively TRBD2 (5 bases). There are 13 residues in the CDR3. Germline lookup yields CDR1 ENHRY and CDR2 SYGVKD. V dropped 8 bases and J dropped 2 bases, with 10 bases sitting between them. This chain's CDR3 is CAIRGSAYNEQFF. The CDR3 nucleotides are TGTGCCATCCGAGGGTCCGCCTACAATGAGCAGTTCTTC.

The chain uses TRBV4-3 and TRBJ2-3; 7 nucleotides align to TRBD2. The length of the CDR3 is 15 residues. CDR1 is LGHNA and CDR2 is YSLEER in the germline V gene. Trimming removed 0 bases from V and 4 bases from J; junction bases left unmatched: 4. CDR3 region: CASSQDLTSADTQYF. CDR3 DNA: TGCGCCAGCAGCCAAGATTTAACTAGCGCAGATACGCAGTATTTT.

The V and J genes are TRBV27 and TRBJ2-3; 7 bases are shared with TRBD1. V shed 4 bases, J shed 2 bases, and the junction held 9 bases outside the gene matches. CDR3 length equals 16 residues. Germline values: CDR1 MNHEY, CDR2 SMNVEV (reference sequence). CDR3 in DNA: TGTGCCAGCAGTTCACTCCGGACAGGCTACACAGATACGCAGTATTTT. It encodes CASSSLRTGYTDTQYF.

This chain uses TRBV28 with TRBJ2-6; tentatively, D is TRBD2 (5 bases). Germline V gene sequence: CDR1 MDHEN, CDR2 SYDVKM. Trimming removed 3 bases from V and 3 bases from J, with 9 bases in between. The CDR3 contains 15 residues. The chain's CDR3 is CASSLPGSGANVLTF. The CDR3 DNA reads as TGTGCCAGCAGTTTGCCGGGGAGTGGGGCCAACGTCCTGACTTTC.

The genes are TRBV20-1 and TRBJ2-2, with D perhaps TRBD2 (6 bases). Per the germline V gene, CDR1 is DFQATT and CDR2 is SNEGSKA (reference sequence). V shed 3 bases and J shed 6 bases, with 11 bases lying between them. The CDR3 sequence is 13 residues long. DNA of the CDR3: TGCAGTGCTAGTAGGGGAGGTGCCGGGGAGCTGTTTTTT. Translated: CSASRGGAGELFF.

This sequence joins TRBV10-2 and TRBJ1-6; D is perhaps TRBD1 (6 bases). This CDR3 is built from 13 residues. V lost 8 bases and J 6 bases, leaving 11 bases between the germline ends. CDR1 and CDR2 (germline): WSHSY, SAAADI. CDR3 bases: TGCGCCAGCGGTGGACAGCTTAATTCACCCCTCCACTTT. Its protein is CASGGQLNSPLHF.

V usage is TRBV7-2 and J usage is TRBJ2-5; 7 bases line up with TRBD2. Germline CDR1 SGHTA, CDR2 FQGNSA. The CDR3 is made up of 15 amino acids. The J segment lost 1 base and the V segment lost 4 bases, leaving 6 bases of the junction unmatched. The DNA for the CDR3 is TGTGCCAGCAGCTGGATGACTAGCCTCCAAGAGACCCAGTACTTC. As protein: CASSWMTSLQETQYF.

The CDR3 region is CASSLMGPAEAFF. CDR3 DNA: TGTGCCAGCAGCTTGATGGGGCCGGCTGAAGCTTTCTTT. This chain uses TRBV7-3 with TRBJ1-1; possibly TRBD1 for D (5 bases). There are 13 residues in the CDR3. The V gene's germline CDR1 is SGHTA and CDR2 FQGTGA. V was clipped by 3 bases and J by 6 bases, with 11 bases between them.

V usage is TRBV27 and J usage is TRBJ1-3; 9 bases map to TRBD1. Germline V gives CDR1 MNHEY, CDR2 SMNVEV (reference sequence). Trimming took 2 bases from V and 4 from J; bases not matched to a gene: 6. This CDR3 has 16 residues. The CDR3 protein is CASSLIGQGFGNTIYF. The DNA for the CDR3 is TGTGCCAGCAGTTTAATAGGACAGGGGTTCGGAAACACCATATATTTT.

The chain is built from TRBV28 and TRBJ1-5; 8 bases agree with TRBD1. This CDR3 has 16 residues. From germline, CDR1 is MDHEN and CDR2 SYDVKM. V lost 6 bases and J lost 3; bases outside the gene matches: 10. This chain's CDR3 is CASRPSGTGYNQPQHF. CDR3 nucleotides: TGTGCCAGCAGGCCTTCTGGGACAGGATACAATCAGCCCCAGCATTTT.